This T cell receptor beta chain originates from a study of CD8 T cells in Susac syndrome (dated by TCRdb to between 2017 and 2020). The study in broad terms: The study used repertoire sequencing to test whether antigen drove CD8+ T cell activation and differentiation in Susac syndrome. The study compared CD8+ T cell repertoire clonality among around 11 healthy donors, approximately 14 Susac syndrome patients and 15 multiple sclerosis patients.

Peripheral blood CD8+ and CD4+ T cells from healthy donors, Susac syndrome patients and multiple sclerosis patients were profiled using high-throughput TCR beta sequencing. The multiple sclerosis controls were treatment-naive patients who had stable or active relapsing-remitting disease and met the revised McDonald criteria. Bulk CD8+ and CD4+ T cells were purified by magnetic negative isolation, while CD8+ TEMRA cells were enriched using FACS. Blood was collected in EDTA tubes and processed within 24 hours, with PBMCs isolated through density gradient centrifugation. PBMCs intended for TCR sequencing were frozen in liquid nitrogen and were later thawed in a 37 degrees C water bath. A purity of at least 90% was achieved for sorted or isolated CD4+, CD8+ and CD8+ TEMRA cells. Cut back by 3 bases and 4 bases, the V and J ends lie 1 base apart. CDR3 length: 11 amino acids, cysteine to phenylalanine. The DNA shown is the 33-base CDR3, in frame from base 1. From a lookup of the germline V gene, CDR1 and CDR2 are SGHTS and YDEGEE.

Here is what the overall study found, with its caveats: The number of individuals in the TCR sequencing and HLA analysis was acknowledged as relatively small.

RNA was extracted using the RNeasy kit, and roughly 0.5 to 1 ug of the RNA was reverse transcribed with random hexamers. The immunoSEQ multiplex PCR assay, which covers 54 Vbeta and 13 Jbeta segments, was used to amplify TCR beta CDR3 regions. PCR amplification bias was corrected using a synthetic template baseline for primer optimization and computational correction. The authors processed their data as follows. Reads were annotated to V, D and J genes per IMGT and analyzed with immunoSEQ Analyzer, keeping only productive sequences. Clonality was calculated as one minus the Shannon entropy normalized by log2 of the number of productive unique sequences. Public and private clones were assessed among the 100 most prevalent clones of each patient and control. Clones were defined as Susac-specific if absent from the healthy and MS cohorts, from approximately 1,100 published viral clones and from other ImmuneACCESS disease sequences. TCRdb took the public reads, trimmed them with fastp at Q25, ran MiXCR for clone calling and kept in-frame beta chains. Rows matching on CDR3 protein sequence are summarized as one entry with the most common DNA and genes. TCRdb assigned the V and J calls; the authors' analysis was not used. This sample comprises a few hundred thousand distinct CDR3 sequences, more than 85% of them detected only once. 0.1% to 0.15% of the sample is in the top ten clones.

There are many counts of this clonotype. The clone's antigen remains unknown. Base-call qualities are not available, and no considerably larger clone is one nucleotide away. The receptor was isolated from a human donor with multiple sclerosis. Sequenced input: CD8+ T cells from PBMCs. The chain is made from TRBV5-8 and TRBJ2-2; no D segment can be confidently identified. The sequenced DNA is TGTGCCAGCAGCTCCACCGGGGAGCTGTTTTTT. It translates as CASSSTGELFF.